Listed below are T cell receptor beta chains from one sample, sequenced in a study of early T cells in non-severe SARS-CoV-2 infection. Via MiXCR, TCRdb re-called the 5' RACE reads, giving one row per CDR3 protein. This table holds fewer than 130,000 distinct CDR3 sequences, around an eighth found once. The sample was whole blood, taken at baseline. These receptors were obtained from an adult who was a healthcare worker with PCR-confirmed SARS-CoV-2 infection or an uninfected control (not recorded which). The CDR3 runs from the conserved cysteine through the conserved F or W. A D gene is named only where the DNA matches it firmly. The size field is filled for only some rows; it gives once, few, many or a size class.

V gene	clone size	J gene	D gene	CDR3 protein	CDR3 DNA
TRBV28	many	TRBJ1-5	.	CASSPVRVQPQHF	TGTGCCAGCAGTCCGGTCAGGGTACAGCCCCAGCATTTT
TRBV27	.	TRBJ2-3	.	CASRVGPAGVDTQYF	TGTGCCAGCAGAGTTGGGCCGGCTGGGGTGGATACGCAGTATTTT
TRBV11-2	few	TRBJ2-4	.	CASSLALRGGRIQYF	TGTGCCAGCAGCTTAGCTTTACGAGGAGGACGCATTCAGTACTTC
TRBV25-1	.	TRBJ2-7	.	CASSDGYADEQYF	TGTGCCAGCAGTGATGGGTATGCCGACGAGCAGTACTTC
TRBV24-1	many	TRBJ2-7	TRBD1	CATSEAGTDSGYEQYF	TGTGCCACCAGTGAGGCCGGGACAGATTCCGGGTACGAGCAGTACTTC
TRBV10-1	.	TRBJ1-1	.	CASSESIKNTEAFF	TGCGCCAGCAGTGAGTCGATCAAGAACACTGAAGCTTTCTTT
TRBV5-1	.	TRBJ1-1	.	CASSLQDTEAFF	TGCGCCAGCAGCTTACAGGACACTGAAGCTTTCTTT
TRBV18	.	TRBJ1-1	.	CASSRLTGNTEAFF	TGTGCCAGCTCACGTCTGACAGGGAACACTGAAGCTTTCTTT
TRBV3-1	.	TRBJ1-2	.	CASSQDPPGRVSGYTF	TGTGCCAGCAGCCAAGATCCCCCCGGAAGGGTGTCCGGCTACACCTTC
TRBV5-1	.	TRBJ2-3	.	CASSLSGVDTQYF	TGCGCCAGCAGCTTATCTGGGGTTGATACGCAGTATTTT
TRBV3-1	few	TRBJ1-1	.	CASSPRENTEAFF	TGTGCCAGCAGCCCCAGGGAAAACACTGAAGCTTTCTTT
TRBV2	few	TRBJ2-3	TRBD2	CASRGLAGRLNRGDTQYF	TGTGCCAGCAGGGGACTAGCGGGACGCCTCAACCGGGGAGATACGCAGTATTTT
TRBV5-1	few	TRBJ2-1	TRBD2	CASSLAGVPDEQFF	TGCGCCAGCAGCTTAGCGGGAGTCCCGGATGAGCAGTTCTTC
TRBV3-1	.	TRBJ1-1	.	CASSQLFTEAFF	TGTGCCAGCAGCCAATTGTTCACTGAAGCTTTCTTT
TRBV4-2	.	TRBJ1-5	.	CASSQEAGFNQPQHF	TGTGCCAGCAGCCAAGAAGCAGGGTTCAATCAGCCCCAGCATTTT
TRBV7-3	.	TRBJ1-3	.	CASCQGPRTGNTIYF	TGTGCCAGTTGCCAGGGTCCCAGAACTGGAAACACCATATATTTT
TRBV5-1	few	TRBJ2-3	TRBD1	CASSLSGGTGTDTQYF	TGCGCCAGCAGCTTGTCCGGGGGGACAGGGACAGATACGCAGTATTTT
TRBV5-5	.	TRBJ1-2	.	CASSLEDRVTPIYGYTF	TGTGCCAGCAGCTTGGAGGACCGGGTCACCCCAATCTATGGCTACACCTTC
TRBV2	many	TRBJ2-5	.	CASSYSGYEETQYF	TGTGCCAGCAGTTACAGCGGTTACGAAGAGACCCAGTACTTC
TRBV6-5	few	TRBJ2-5	.	CASSGGQLQETQYF	TGTGCCAGCAGTGGAGGACAGCTTCAAGAGACCCAGTACTTC
TRBV4-1	.	TRBJ1-5	TRBD1	CASSQVDRADQPQHF	TGCGCCAGCAGCCAAGTAGACAGGGCAGATCAGCCCCAGCATTTT
TRBV5-1	.	TRBJ2-4	TRBD1	CASSTGTGQDIQYF	TGCGCCAGCAGCACCGGGACAGGGCAGGACATTCAGTACTTC
TRBV15	.	TRBJ1-4	.	CATSDDGTANEKLFF	TGTGCCACCAGCGACGACGGGACGGCGAATGAAAAACTGTTTTTT
TRBV20-1	few	TRBJ2-3	.	CSASVREWGTDTQYF	TGCAGTGCTAGTGTGCGGGAATGGGGCACAGATACGCAGTATTTT